One sample yielded the 25 T cell receptor beta chains listed below, sequenced in a study of T cell responses to AZD1222 COVID-19 vaccine. Some clones are missing from TCRdb's copy, which holds only in-frame ones; the method was immunoSEQ multiplex PCR. The sample has 69,000 or so clones, more than 75% seen once. This material consisted of peripheral blood, taken 28 days after the second dose of the MenACWY control vaccine. The receptors shown here come from an adult who received the MenACWY meningococcal vaccine as a control.

The rearrangement uses TRBV4-1 and TRBJ1-1; D uncertain. Germline values: CDR1 MGHRA, CDR2 YSYEKL. The length of the CDR3 is 13 residues. V lost 5 bases to trimming and J lost 0 bases, with 7 bases between them. DNA for the CDR3: TGCGCCAGCAGCTACACGATGAACACTGAAGCTTTCTTT. As protein: CASSYTMNTEAFF.

This chain uses TRBV5-1 with TRBJ2-6, with a possible D match to TRBD1 (5 bases). V gave up 2 bases and J gave up 4 bases, with 16 bases separating them. The CDR3 spans 17 residues. CDR1 and CDR2 from the germline V gene are SGHRS and YFSETQ. The CDR3 spells CASSFSGDRSGANVLTF. CDR3 nucleotides: TGCGCCAGCAGCTTCTCTGGCGACAGATCGGGGGCCAACGTCCTGACTTTC.

V and J are TRBV12-3 or TRBV12-4 and TRBJ2-3; 8 nucleotides line up with TRBD1. The junction had 2 bases not matched to a gene; V was cut back by 8 bases and J by 1 base. This CDR3 comprises 13 residues. For the CDR3, the DNA is TGTGCCAGCCTGGGACAGGGCACAGATACGCAGTATTTT. Encoded protein: CASLGQGTDTQYF.

In its sample, this clone was seen a few times. The gene calls are TRBV6-5 and TRBJ1-3, with a possible D match to TRBD1 (5 bases). Trimming took off 2 bases at V and 0 bases at J, with 11 bases between the two ends. Germline CDR1 MNHEY, CDR2 SVGAGI. This CDR3 region has 16 residues. The CDR3 reads CASSYGAPTSGNTIYF. CDR3 sequence (DNA): TGTGCCAGCAGTTACGGGGCACCAACCTCTGGAAACACCATATATTTT.

The rearrangement joins TRBV11-2 to TRBJ1-2, with TRBD1 matching 9 bases. This CDR3 has 15 amino acids. Trimming took 5 bases from V and 4 from J; bases not matched to a gene: 8. CDR1 is SGHAT and CDR2 is FQNNGV in the germline V gene. The CDR3 loop reads CASSTTGTGFYGYTF. The CDR3 bases are TGTGCCAGCAGCACAACCGGGACAGGGTTCTATGGCTACACCTTC. The complete variable domain, with remaining parts taken from reference TRBV11-2 and TRBJ1-2, reads EAGVAQSPRYKIIEKRQSVAFWCNPISGHATLYWYQQILGQGPKLLIQFQNNGVVDDSQLPKDRFSAERLKGVDSTLKIQPAKLEDSAVYLCASSTTGTGFYGYTFGSGTRLTVV.

The chain joins TRBV6-1 to TRBJ2-7, with TRBD1 matching over 7 bases. There are 14 residues in the CDR3. The V gene end was trimmed by 3 bases and the J gene end by 7 bases; junction bases not matched to a gene: 9. The V gene's germline CDR1 is MNHNS and CDR2 SASEGT. The CDR3 nucleotides read TGTGCCAGCAGTGACAGACAGGGCCGCGGGGAGCAGTACTTC. This translates into CASSDRQGRGEQYF.

In this sample, this clone turned up a few times. The chain carries TRBV27 and TRBJ2-6, with 8 bases identical to TRBD1. This CDR3 spans 17 amino acids. Per the germline V gene, CDR1 is MNHEY and CDR2 is SMNVEV (reference sequence). V dropped 5 bases and J dropped 0; count of bases not matched to a gene: 6. The CDR3 nucleotides read TGTGCCAGCAGTCAGGACAGGGCGAACTCTGGGGCCAACGTCCTGACTTTC. Translation gives CASSQDRANSGANVLTF.

V gene TRBV15 combines with J gene TRBJ2-1; the D gene is possibly TRBD1 (5 bases). The CDR3 length is 18 residues. V gave up 3 bases and J gave up 5 bases, with 23 bases separating them. Germline CDR1 reads LNHNV; CDR2 reads YYDKDF (reference sequence). The DNA of the CDR3 is TGTGCCACCAGCAGGCCGATTCTAGGGCAGGGTCTTGACAATGAGCAGTTCTTC. Protein: CATSRPILGQGLDNEQFF.

The gene calls are TRBV24-1 and TRBJ2-1, with D uncertain. The length of the CDR3 is 14 residues. CDR1 is KGHDR, CDR2 SFDVKD, per germline. V was trimmed by 5 bases and J by 12 bases, leaving 19 bases between them. This CDR3 is CATSARTPGNRQFF. The DNA for the CDR3 is TGTGCCACCAGTGCACGAACACCGGGTAATAGGCAGTTCTTC.

The chain joins TRBV6-2 or TRBV6-3 to TRBJ2-7; D is undetermined. The CDR3 length is 14 residues. Germline V gene data show CDR1 as MNHEY and CDR2 as SVGEGT. The germline V and J ends were trimmed by 5 bases and 6 bases, with 17 bases remaining between them. CDR3 sequence reads: CASSSPGPHGEQYF. CDR3 sequence (DNA): TGTGCCAGCAGTAGCCCCGGACCCCACGGCGAGCAGTACTTC.

A single count supports this clone. The V and J genes are TRBV9 and TRBJ2-2; D may be TRBD1 or TRBD2 (6 bases each). CDR1 is SGDLS, CDR2 YYNGEE, per germline. The ends were cut back, 4 bases at V and 4 bases at J, with 23 bases in the middle. This CDR3 comprises 18 residues. The CDR3 nucleotides are TGTGCCAGCAGCCACCACATGGGGGGCCCCCCTAGCACCGGGGAGCTGTTTTTT. It translates to CASSHHMGGPPSTGELFF.

The chain employs TRBV10-2 and TRBJ1-1; D is uncertain. Trimming shortened V by 0 bases and J by 0 bases, and 8 bases separated the two germline ends. This CDR3 has 15 amino acids. CDR1 is WSHSY and CDR2 is SAAADI in the germline V gene. CDR3 in amino acids: CASSESFIMNTEAFF. The CDR3 DNA is TGCGCCAGCAGTGAGTCATTTATCATGAACACTGAAGCTTTCTTT.

The chain combines TRBV5-4 with TRBJ2-5; TRBD2 matches 7 bases. The CDR3 has 15 amino acids. Germline V gives CDR1 SGHNT, CDR2 YYREEE (reference sequence). V shed 2 bases, J shed 5 bases, and the junction held 9 bases outside the gene matches. CDR3 nucleotide sequence: TGTGCCAGCAGCTTAGTTGCGGGAGTTCCCGAGACCCAGTACTTC. Protein: CASSLVAGVPETQYF.

The J gene is TRBJ2-1, the V gene TRBV27; 8 bases are shared with TRBD2. With V trimmed by 6 bases and J by 6 bases, 13 bases remained unmatched. Germline CDR1 MNHEY, CDR2 SMNVEV (reference sequence). CDR3 length: 16 amino acids. CDR3 in amino acids: CASRMRGLVVGNEQFF. The CDR3 nucleotides are TGTGCCAGCAGGATGCGGGGACTAGTGGTAGGCAATGAGCAGTTCTTC.

This chain links TRBV6-5 with TRBJ2-2; no reliable D call. The CDR3 is 14 amino acids. V lost 2 bases, J lost 6 bases, and 10 bases lay in between. The germline V gene encodes CDR1 MNHEY and CDR2 SVGAGI. Here the CDR3 DNA reads TGTGCCAGCAGTTACAGGACGTCTCCCGGGGAGCTGTTTTTT. Its protein is CASSYRTSPGELFF.

The chain has TRBV7-9 and TRBJ1-2, with D possibly matching TRBD1 (6 bases). Germline V gene data show CDR1 as SEHNR and CDR2 as FQNEAQ (reference sequence). There are 15 residues in the CDR3. V was pared by 3 bases and J by 2 bases, with 13 bases between. This CDR3 reads CASSFGETGNYGYTF. CDR3 in DNA: TGTGCCAGCAGCTTCGGGGAGACAGGAAACTATGGCTACACCTTC. Full variable domain (rest looked up from reference TRBV7-9 and TRBJ1-2): DTGVSQNPRHKITKRGQNVTFRCDPISEHNRLYWYRQTLGQGPEFLTYFQNEAQLEKSRLLSDRFSAERPKGSFSTLEIQRTEQGDSAMYLCASSFGETGNYGYTFGSGTRLTVV.

V and J are TRBV7-2 and TRBJ2-1; no firm D call. The CDR3 loop spans 16 amino acids. Germline-derived CDR1 and CDR2 are SGHTA and FQGNSA. The V end was cut by 1 base, the J end by 2 bases, with 12 bases between. The CDR3 bases are TGTGCCAGCAGCTTAGGGATTGGCGGAGCCTACAATGAGCAGTTCTTC. It codes for CASSLGIGGAYNEQFF.

The chain has TRBV5-1 and TRBJ1-2; TRBD1 matches 9 bases. Losses at the gene ends were 0 bases for V and 1 base for J; bases not matched to a gene: 1. Germline V CDR1 and CDR2: SGHRS, YFSETQ. CDR3 length: 15 amino acids. Here the CDR3 DNA reads TGCGCCAGCAGCTTGGGGGACAGGGTTAACTATGGCTACACCTTC. Amino acids: CASSLGDRVNYGYTF.

The rearrangement links TRBV4-3 to TRBJ1-2, with D unresolved. The CDR3 runs to 14 residues. V was cut by 4 bases and J by 1 base, with 10 bases left in between. The germline V gene has CDR1 LGHNA and CDR2 YSLEER. CDR3 nucleotide sequence: TGCGCCAGCAGCCTAAACACGGTTAACTATGGCTACACCTTC. Its protein is CASSLNTVNYGYTF.

This clone has more than one count but fewer than ten. The chain has TRBV7-2 and TRBJ1-1; 10 nucleotides align to TRBD1. The CDR3 is made up of 15 amino acids. J gave up 5 bases and V 1 base, and 4 bases lay outside the gene matches. Germline lookup yields CDR1 SGHTA and CDR2 FQGNSA. The CDR3 loop reads CASSLVGQGFTEAFF. Here the CDR3 DNA reads TGTGCCAGCAGCTTAGTGGGACAGGGGTTTACTGAAGCTTTCTTT.

The V and J genes are TRBV30 and TRBJ2-1; possible D gene TRBD2, 6 bases. The CDR3 covers 17 residues. The germline CDR1 and CDR2 sequences are GTSNPN and SVGIG (reference sequence). V was clipped by 4 bases and J by 0 bases, with 19 bases between them. CDR3 sequence: CAWNPFLAPSSYNEQFF. The DNA for the CDR3 is TGTGCCTGGAACCCCTTCCTAGCGCCGAGCTCCTACAATGAGCAGTTCTTC.

The gene calls are TRBV2 and TRBJ1-5; D may be TRBD1 (6 bases). This CDR3 is 15 amino acids long. The V end was cut by 6 bases, the J end by 4 bases, with 16 bases between. Germline V gene data show CDR1 as SNHLY and CDR2 as FYNNEI. CDR3 coding DNA: TGTGCCAGCAGACCCGACAGGAGGAATAATCAGCCCCAGCATTTT. Protein product: CASRPDRRNNQPQHF.

The V gene is TRBV5-1, the J gene TRBJ2-2; 10 bases map to TRBD1. The germline CDR1 and CDR2 sequences are SGHRS and YFSETQ. The J segment lost 3 bases and the V segment lost 2 bases, leaving 4 bases of the junction unmatched. The CDR3 contains 16 residues. CDR3 DNA: TGCGCCAGCAGCTTCTCCGGGACAGGGGACACCGGGGAGCTGTTTTTT. Encoded protein: CASSFSGTGDTGELFF.

V and J are TRBV6-4 and TRBJ1-1; the D gene is possibly TRBD1 (6 bases). The CDR3 runs 13 residues. The V and J ends lost 2 bases and 5 bases respectively, with 9 bases between them. Germline assignment: CDR1 MRHNA and CDR2 SNTAGT. CDR3 DNA: TGTGCCAGCAGTGACGAAGGGGGAACTGAAGCTTTCTTT. This sequence encodes CASSDEGGTEAFF.

CDR3 sequence reads: CASSLGVRYEQYF. In DNA, the CDR3 is TGTGCCAGCAGTTTGGGGGTCCGCTACGAGCAGTACTTC. This sequence joins TRBV6-5 and TRBJ2-7; tentatively, D is TRBD1 or TRBD2 (5 bases each). V lost 4 bases, J lost 3 bases, and 10 bases lay in between. This CDR3 is built from 13 residues. Germline assignment: CDR1 MNHEY and CDR2 SVGAGI.